The next 15 T cell receptor beta chains were all read from a single sample in a study of identical twins. TCRdb called the 5' RACE reads again in MiXCR, with one record for every CDR3 protein. The table has hundreds of thousands of distinct CDR3 sequences, more than 6.5% seen once. These sequences were also reported in another study, on yellow fever vaccine responses in identical twins.

The material sequenced was memory (CD45RO+) T cells sorted from blood. The receptors derive from a young woman in good health.

In this sample, this clonotype turned up a few times. This rearrangement joins TRBV28 to TRBJ2-2, with a tentative D call TRBD2 (7 bases). Trimming left V 7 bases short and J 6 bases short, with 24 bases between. The CDR3 is 17 residues long. Germline V lookup: CDR1 MDHEN, CDR2 SYDVKM. The CDR3 here is CASIEAGAVGGAGELFF. Here the CDR3 DNA reads TGTGCCAGCATCGAGGCGGGGGCCGTAGGTGGGGCCGGGGAGCTGTTTTTT.

This clonotype was counted between two and nine times. The J gene is TRBJ2-3, the V gene TRBV11-3; D is unclear. V was shortened by 5 bases and J by 0 bases, with 6 bases between the two germline ends. The CDR3 totals 13 residues. The germline V gene encodes CDR1 SGHNT and CDR2 YENEEA. The CDR3 DNA sequence: TGTGCCAGCAGCGAGACTAGCACAGATACGCAGTATTTT. Translated: CASSETSTDTQYF. Full variable domain (missing parts from reference TRBV11-3 and TRBJ2-3): EAGVVQSPRYKIIEKKQPVAFWCNPISGHNTLYWYLQNLGQGPELLIRYENEEAVDDSQLPKDRFSAERLKGVDSTLKIQPAELGDSAVYLCASSETSTDTQYFGPGTRLTVL.

This clonotype occurred many times. This chain uses TRBV20-1 with TRBJ2-2, with D perhaps matching TRBD2 (5 bases). The V gene's germline CDR1 is DFQATT and CDR2 SNEGSKA (reference sequence). There are 16 residues in the CDR3. Trimming took off 0 bases at V and 3 bases at J, with 14 bases between the two ends. Written as DNA, the CDR3 is TGCAGTGCTAGAGATCCGGGAATCGGGGACACCGGGGAGCTGTTTTTT. Protein sequence: CSARDPGIGDTGELFF.

This clonotype was seen repeatedly, ten times or more. This chain connects TRBV12-3 or TRBV12-4 to TRBJ1-2; 9 bases fit TRBD1. V was pared by 5 bases and J by 4 bases, with 5 bases of the junction left unmatched. The CDR3 is 14 residues long. CDR3: CASSPRQGGYGYTF. The CDR3 nucleotides are TGTGCCAGCAGTCCGCGACAGGGGGGCTATGGCTACACCTTC.

Judged by abundance, this clonotype is medium-sized. V gene TRBV3-1 combines with J gene TRBJ2-7, with D perhaps being TRBD1 or TRBD2 (5 bases each). The CDR3 runs to 13 residues. V gave up 1 base and J gave up 7 bases, with 11 bases separating them. The germline CDR1 and CDR2 sequences are LGHDT and YNNKEL (reference sequence). CDR3 bases: TGTGCCAGCAGCCAAGTTGAGGGGCGGGAGCAGTACTTC. Protein product: CASSQVEGREQYF.

This clonotype was counted a few times. The chain employs TRBV10-2 and TRBJ1-2; D uncertain. The CDR3 loop spans 12 amino acids. V lost 3 bases and J 8 bases, leaving 10 bases between the germline ends. Germline V CDR1 and CDR2: WSHSY, SAAADI. The CDR3 loop reads CASSEPGGGYTF. CDR3 coding DNA: TGCGCCAGCAGTGAACCTGGCGGAGGCTACACCTTC.

Many counts were recorded for this clonotype. In DNA form, the CDR3 reads TGTGCCAGCAGCCAATTTCCACCGGGACTAGCACAGGAAGAGACCCAGTACTTC. Its translation is CASSQFPPGLAQEETQYF. This chain uses TRBV3-1 with TRBJ2-5, with TRBD2 matching 9 bases. The CDR3 spans 18 residues. The J segment lost 3 bases and the V segment lost 2 bases, leaving 13 bases of the junction unmatched. Germline-derived CDR1 and CDR2 are LGHDT and YNNKEL (reference sequence).

With respect to this clonotype: This sequence may be a read error, since a much larger clone differs from it by one base. The chain joins TRBV4-1 to TRBJ2-3; TRBD2 agrees at 8 bases. The length of the CDR3 is 17 residues. Germline assignment: CDR1 MGHRA and CDR2 YSYEKL. The CDR3 region is CAGSQDPAGVGSMGQYF. The CDR3 nucleotides read TGCGCCGGCAGCCAAGATCCAGCGGGAGTAGGGAGCATGGGGCAGTATTTT.

This clonotype has more than one count but fewer than ten. The chain employs TRBV5-1 and TRBJ2-1, with D possibly being TRBD1 or TRBD2 (5 bases each). Germline V gene data show CDR1 as SGHRS and CDR2 as YFSETQ. The CDR3 is 17 residues long. V lost 4 bases and J lost 0, with 17 bases in between. DNA of the CDR3: TGCGCCAGCAGCCCCCGGGACCGGGACGCCTCCTACAATGAGCAGTTCTTC. It is translated as CASSPRDRDASYNEQFF.

The chain employs TRBV6-1 and TRBJ2-5, with TRBD1 as a possible D gene (5 bases). Germline V gene lookup returns CDR1 MNHNS and CDR2 SASEGT. Trimming cost V 6 bases and J 9 bases, with 14 bases left between them. The CDR3 length is 12 residues. Written as DNA, the CDR3 is TGTGCCAGCAGGTTAACAGGATTGGCCCAGTACTTC. This sequence encodes CASRLTGLAQYF.

This clonotype came up a few times. The chain combines TRBV7-2 with TRBJ1-4; no definite D call. Germline V gives CDR1 SGHTA, CDR2 FQGNSA. The ends were cut back, 5 bases at V and 0 bases at J, with 10 bases in the middle. The length of the CDR3 is 15 residues. CDR3 nucleotides: TGTGCCAGCAGCCCGCCAAGTGCAACTAATGAAAAACTGTTTTTT. Encoded protein: CASSPPSATNEKLFF.

V is TRBV6-1 and J is TRBJ2-2; no clear D gene. In germline, CDR1 is MNHNS, CDR2 SASEGT. V was trimmed by 8 bases and J by 6 bases, leaving 10 bases between them. The CDR3 runs 12 residues. This CDR3 is CASWAPPGELFF. The CDR3 nucleotides read TGTGCCAGCTGGGCACCTCCCGGGGAGCTGTTTTTT.

This clonotype was detected many times. The gene calls are TRBV29-1 and TRBJ1-2, with D perhaps TRBD1 (6 bases). The V gene lost 3 bases and the J gene lost 1 base, with 12 bases spanning the gap. Germline CDR1 SQVTM, CDR2 ANQGSEA. This CDR3 spans 14 amino acids. The DNA of the CDR3 is TGCAGCGTTGAGGGGGGGCGATTTAACTATGGCTACACCTTC. It specifies CSVEGGRFNYGYTF. The full variable domain, in which reference TRBV29-1 and TRBJ1-2 provide the parts outside the CDR3, is SAVISQKPSRDICQRGTSLTIQCQVDSQVTMMFWYRQQPGQSLTLIATANQGSEATYESGFVIDKFPISRPNLTFSTLTVSNMSPEDSSIYLCSVEGGRFNYGYTFGSGTRLTVV.

V and J are TRBV3-1 and TRBJ1-1, with no clear D. The V gene's germline CDR1 is LGHDT and CDR2 YNNKEL (reference sequence). CDR3 size: 15 residues. V lost 2 bases, J lost 1 base, and 11 bases lay in between. This CDR3 is CASSQILFGNTEAFF. Here the CDR3 DNA reads TGTGCCAGCAGCCAAATCCTCTTCGGGAACACTGAAGCTTTCTTT.

This chain links TRBV7-9 with TRBJ2-3, with 15 bases aligning to TRBD2. Germline V lookup: CDR1 SEHNR, CDR2 FQNEAQ (reference sequence). Losses at the gene ends were 5 bases for V and 3 bases for J; bases not matched to a gene: 9. This CDR3 is 18 amino acids long. The CDR3 reads CASSPPLGLAGGTDTQYF. In nucleotides, the CDR3 is TGTGCCAGCAGCCCCCCACTGGGACTAGCGGGGGGTACAGATACGCAGTATTTT.